This T cell receptor beta chain was captured in a study of T cell responses to AZD1222 COVID-19 vaccine. Broader study findings: Only six people who got AZD1222 tested seropositive at baseline. Mostly white British, mostly female donors; authors suggested clonal diversity may be underestimated.

Of note for this clone: The antigen is not known.

The V and J ends lost 1 base and 6 bases respectively, with 9 bases between them. This CDR3 has 14 amino acids. CDR1 SEHNR and CDR2 FQNEAQ come from the germline V gene (reference sequence). Clones were sequenced by immunoSEQ multiplex PCR, and TCRdb holds only the in-frame ones, with some missing. The sample contains some 120,000 clones, about nine tenths of which appear only once. The chain employs TRBV7-9 and TRBJ2-2, with a weak D call TRBD2 (5 bases). The material sequenced was peripheral blood, taken on day 0 of AZD1222 vaccination. The clonotype originates from an adult in good health. CDR3 coding DNA: TGTGCCAGCAGCTTAGAACTAGTGGCCGGGGAGCTGTTTTTT. Its protein product is CASSLELVAGELFF.